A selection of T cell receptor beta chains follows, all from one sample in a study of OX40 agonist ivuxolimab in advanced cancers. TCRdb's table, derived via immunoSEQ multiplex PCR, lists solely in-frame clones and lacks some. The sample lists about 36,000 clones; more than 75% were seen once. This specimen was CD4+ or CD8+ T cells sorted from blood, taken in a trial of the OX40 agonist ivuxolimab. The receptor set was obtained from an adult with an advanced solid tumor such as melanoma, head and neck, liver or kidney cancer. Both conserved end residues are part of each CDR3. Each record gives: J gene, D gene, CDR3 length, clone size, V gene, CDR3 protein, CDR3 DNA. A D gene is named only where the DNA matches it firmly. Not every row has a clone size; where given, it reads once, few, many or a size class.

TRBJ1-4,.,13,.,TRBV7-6,CASSGRDNEKLFF,TGTGCCAGCAGTGGACGGGATAATGAAAAACTGTTTTTT
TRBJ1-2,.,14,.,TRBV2,CASGSGTGGNGYTF,TGTGCCAGCGGCAGTGGAACAGGAGGGAATGGCTACACCTTC
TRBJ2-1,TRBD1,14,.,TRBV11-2,CASSPGQGDREQFF,TGTGCCAGCAGCCCGGGACAGGGGGATCGGGAGCAGTTCTTC
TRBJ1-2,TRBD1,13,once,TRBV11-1,CASSVGQGYGYTF,TGTGCCAGCAGCGTGGGACAGGGCTATGGCTACACCTTC
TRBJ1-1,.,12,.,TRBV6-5,CASGAGKTEAFF,TGTGCCAGCGGGGCAGGGAAGACTGAAGCTTTCTTT
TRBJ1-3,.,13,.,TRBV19,CATGENTGNTIYF,TGTGCCACAGGGGAGAATACTGGAAACACCATATATTTT
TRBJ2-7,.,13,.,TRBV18,CASSQSGKYEQYF,TGTGCCAGCTCACAATCCGGGAAATACGAGCAGTACTTC
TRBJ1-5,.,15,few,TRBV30,CAWSVAGNRNQPQHF,TGTGCCTGGAGTGTTGCGGGGAACCGCAATCAGCCCCAGCATTTT
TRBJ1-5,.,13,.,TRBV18,CASSPSLNQPQHF,TGTGCCAGCTCACCATCCCTTAATCAGCCCCAGCATTTT
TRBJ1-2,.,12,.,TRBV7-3,CARPIGGLGYTF,TGTGCCAGACCTATCGGGGGGCTTGGCTACACCTTC
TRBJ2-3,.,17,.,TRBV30,CAWSGFGTLLGTDTQYF,TGTGCCTGGAGCGGTTTTGGGACACTCCTGGGCACAGATACGCAGTATTTT
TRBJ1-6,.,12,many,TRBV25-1,CASSERGMALHF,TGTGCCAGCAGTGAACGGGGAATGGCCCTCCACTTT
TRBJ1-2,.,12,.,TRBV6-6,CASTSGSDGYTF,TGTGCCAGCACATCGGGCTCGGATGGCTACACCTTC
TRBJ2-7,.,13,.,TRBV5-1,CASSLGAGSEQYF,TGCGCCAGCAGCTTGGGGGCGGGCTCCGAGCAGTACTTC
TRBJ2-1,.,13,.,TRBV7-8,CASSLGSENEQFF,TGTGCCAGCAGCTTAGGCTCGGAAAATGAGCAGTTCTTC
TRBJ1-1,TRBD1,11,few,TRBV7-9,CASSPGQEAFF,TGTGCCAGCAGCCCGGGACAGGAAGCTTTCTTT
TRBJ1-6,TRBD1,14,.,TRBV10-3,CATTGAPTNSPLHF,TGTGCCACGACAGGGGCACCCACTAATTCACCCCTCCACTTT
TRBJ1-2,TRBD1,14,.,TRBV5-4,CASSLETGAYGYTF,TGTGCCAGCAGCTTGGAGACAGGGGCCTATGGCTACACCTTC
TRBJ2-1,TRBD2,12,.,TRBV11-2,CASSSLAGGPIF,TGTGCCAGCAGCTCACTAGCGGGGGGGCCGATCTTC
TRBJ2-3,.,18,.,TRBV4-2,CASSQDWRGGGITDTQYF,TGTGCCAGCAGCCAAGATTGGCGGGGCGGCGGGATCACAGATACGCAGTATTTT
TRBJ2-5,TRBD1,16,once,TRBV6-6,CASSSPGQGLGETQYF,TGTGCCAGCAGTTCCCCGGGACAGGGGTTGGGAGAGACCCAGTACTTC
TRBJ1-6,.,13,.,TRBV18,CASSTDRGSPLHF,TGTGCCAGCTCGACGGACCGGGGTTCACCCCTCCACTTT
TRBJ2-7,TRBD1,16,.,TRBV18,CASSPEVGTGWYEQYF,TGTGCCAGCTCACCAGAAGTGGGGACAGGGTGGTACGAGCAGTACTTC
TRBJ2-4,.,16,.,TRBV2,CASSDPGGRAKNIQYF,TGTGCCAGCAGTGATCCGGGGGGCAGGGCCAAAAACATTCAGTACTTC
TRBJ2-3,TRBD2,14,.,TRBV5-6,CASSSGLDGDTQYF,TGTGCCAGCAGCTCGGGACTAGACGGAGATACGCAGTATTTT
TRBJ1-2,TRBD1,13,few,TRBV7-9,CASSLDRGDGYTF,TGTGCCAGCAGCCTAGACAGGGGGGATGGCTACACCTTC
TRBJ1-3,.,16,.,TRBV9,CASSSITRGRGNTIYF,TGTGCCAGCAGCTCAATCACCAGGGGAAGAGGAAACACCATATATTTT
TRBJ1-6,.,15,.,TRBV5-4,CASSLAQGDNSPLHF,TGTGCCAGCAGCTTGGCTCAGGGAGATAATTCACCCCTCCACTTT
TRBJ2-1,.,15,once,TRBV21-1,CASSKTLSSYNEQFF,TGTGCCAGCAGCAAGACCCTGAGCTCCTACAATGAGCAGTTCTTC
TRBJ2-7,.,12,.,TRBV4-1,CASSPGALEQYF,TGCGCCAGCAGCCCGGGGGCCCTCGAGCAGTACTTC
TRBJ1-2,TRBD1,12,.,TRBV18,CASSAGDSGYTF,TGTGCCAGCTCAGCAGGGGACAGCGGCTACACCTTC
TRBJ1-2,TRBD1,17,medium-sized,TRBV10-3,CAISDSGTGRRGYGYTF,TGTGCCATCAGTGATTCCGGGACAGGGAGAAGAGGCTATGGCTACACCTTC
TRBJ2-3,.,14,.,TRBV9,CASSFRGGTDTQYF,TGTGCCAGCAGCTTCAGGGGGGGCACAGATACGCAGTATTTT
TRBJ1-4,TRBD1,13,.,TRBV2,CASRARGQEKLFF,TGTGCCAGCAGGGCCAGGGGGCAGGAAAAACTGTTTTTT
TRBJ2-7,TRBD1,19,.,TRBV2,CASTYSGTGTVPLSYEQYF,TGTGCCAGCACCTACTCCGGGACAGGGACTGTTCCTCTCTCCTACGAGCAGTACTTC
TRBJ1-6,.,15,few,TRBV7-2,CASSLEGIGGSPLHF,TGTGCCAGCAGCTTAGAAGGGATTGGGGGTTCACCCCTCCACTTT
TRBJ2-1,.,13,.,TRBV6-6,CASSYILSNEQFF,TGTGCCAGCAGTTACATACTAAGCAATGAGCAGTTCTTC
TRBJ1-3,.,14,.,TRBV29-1,CSARHGGSGNTIYF,TGCAGCGCTCGACACGGCGGTAGTGGAAACACCATATATTTT
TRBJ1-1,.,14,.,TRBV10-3,CAIGGAQPNTEAFF,TGTGCCATCGGGGGGGCGCAGCCGAACACTGAAGCTTTCTTT
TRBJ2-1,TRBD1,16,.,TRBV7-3,CASRDPGQGRVNEQFF,TGTGCCAGCAGAGACCCGGGACAGGGGAGGGTCAATGAGCAGTTCTTC